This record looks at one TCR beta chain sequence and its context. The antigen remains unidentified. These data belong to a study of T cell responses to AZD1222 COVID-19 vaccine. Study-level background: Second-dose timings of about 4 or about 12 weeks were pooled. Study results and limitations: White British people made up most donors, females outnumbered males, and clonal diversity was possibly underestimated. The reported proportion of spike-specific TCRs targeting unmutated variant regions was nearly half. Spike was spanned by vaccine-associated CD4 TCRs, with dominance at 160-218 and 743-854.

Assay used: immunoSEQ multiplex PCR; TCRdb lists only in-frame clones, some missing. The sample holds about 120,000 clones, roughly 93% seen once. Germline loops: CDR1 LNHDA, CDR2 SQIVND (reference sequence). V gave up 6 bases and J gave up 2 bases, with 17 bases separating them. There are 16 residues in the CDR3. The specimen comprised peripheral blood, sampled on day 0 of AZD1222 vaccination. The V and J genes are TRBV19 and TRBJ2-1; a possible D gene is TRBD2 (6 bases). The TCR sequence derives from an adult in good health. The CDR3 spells CASRTLGGSTYNEQFF. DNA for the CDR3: TGTGCCAGTAGGACTCTGGGGGGTAGCACCTACAATGAGCAGTTCTTC.